Each of the 5 T cell receptor beta chains below was sequenced from the same sample in a study of cytomegalovirus exposure and HLA in healthy donors. The PCR ran on 60 Vbeta and 13 Jbeta primers. Measured with immunoSEQ multiplex PCR; TCRdb has only the in-frame clones, and not every one. The table has some 98,000 clones, about four fifths seen once; the top ten hold under 4.5%. The sequencing sample was made of PBMCs. The receptors derive from a female donor in good health and CMV-seropositive.

A single count supports this clone. This chain uses TRBV5-4 with TRBJ2-2; 8 bases match TRBD1. Germline V gene lookup returns CDR1 SGHNT and CDR2 YYREEE (reference sequence). V trimming: 2 bases; J trimming: 1 base; junction bases outside the gene matches: 1. This CDR3 region has 15 residues. The chain's CDR3 is CASSFGTGNTGELFF. The CDR3 region has the DNA TGTGCCAGCAGCTTCGGGACAGGGAACACCGGGGAGCTGTTTTTT.

The rearrangement uses TRBV28 and TRBJ2-7, with D possibly TRBD2 on 6 matching bases. V lost 6 bases to trimming and J lost 3 bases, with 15 bases between them. The V gene's germline CDR1 is MDHEN and CDR2 SYDVKM. The CDR3 consists of 14 residues. CDR3 nucleotides: TGTGCCAGCAGGAATTCGGAGGGCCTCTACGAGCAGTACTTC. Its protein is CASRNSEGLYEQYF.

The chain carries TRBV5-1 and TRBJ1-4; D not certain. This CDR3 is built from 14 residues. Germline CDR1 reads SGHRS; CDR2 reads YFSETQ. The V end was cut by 1 base, the J end by 0 bases, with 4 bases between. The CDR3 DNA reads as TGCGCCAGCAGCTTGACGGCAACTAATGAAAAACTGTTTTTT. It translates to CASSLTATNEKLFF.

The gene calls are TRBV10-2 and TRBJ1-6; the match to TRBD1 covers 9 bases. The CDR3 consists of 13 residues. Germline V gives CDR1 WSHSY, CDR2 SAAADI. J lost 10 bases, V lost 6 bases, and 4 bases had no gene match. In nucleotides, the CDR3 is TGCGCCAGCAGGGACAGGGGAGGATCACCCCTCCACTTT. Protein: CASRDRGGSPLHF.

J is TRBJ2-3 and V is TRBV7-9; TRBD2 aligns across 10 bases. The CDR3 covers 16 residues. Trimming took 5 bases from V and 0 from J; bases not matched to a gene: 5. Germline loops: CDR1 SEHNR, CDR2 FQNEAQ (reference sequence). The CDR3 DNA follows: TGTGCCAGCAGCCGTCTGACTAGCGGGAGCACAGATACGCAGTATTTT. Its protein is CASSRLTSGSTDTQYF.